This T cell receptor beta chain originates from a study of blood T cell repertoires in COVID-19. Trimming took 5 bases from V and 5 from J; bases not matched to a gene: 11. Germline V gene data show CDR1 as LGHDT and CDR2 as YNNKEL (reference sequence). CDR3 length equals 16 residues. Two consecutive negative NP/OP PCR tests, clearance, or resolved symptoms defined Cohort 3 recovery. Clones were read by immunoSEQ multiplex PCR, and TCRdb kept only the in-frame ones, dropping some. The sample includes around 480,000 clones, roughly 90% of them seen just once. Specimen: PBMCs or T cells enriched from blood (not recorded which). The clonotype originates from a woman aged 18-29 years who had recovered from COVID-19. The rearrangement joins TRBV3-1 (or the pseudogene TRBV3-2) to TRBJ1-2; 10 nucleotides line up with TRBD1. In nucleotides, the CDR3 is TGTGCCAGCAGCTTACAGGCCGGGACAGGGGCATATGGCTACACCTTC. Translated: CASSLQAGTGAYGYTF.